This record covers a single T cell receptor (beta chain). As processed by the authors: Estimates of nucleated cell counts were drawn from the amplification of reference gene primers. Sequencing was performed with immunoSEQ multiplex PCR; in TCRdb, only in-frame clones are kept and a portion is missing. Clone size and V and J calls were adopted from that table, with D and trimming inferred from the DNA. Among just under 65,000 clones listed, 75% to 80% were seen once. V gave up 7 bases and J gave up 0 bases, with 10 bases separating them. Germline V gene data show CDR1 as SNHLY and CDR2 as FYNNEI. The CDR3 is 15 residues long. The sample is drawn from a study of blood T cell repertoires in COVID-19. Turning to the study itself: PBMCs, B-cell-depleted T cells, or T cells were the source of the cDNA or gDNA that made up the material.

The V gene is TRBV2, the J gene TRBJ2-6; D not certain. The receptor comes from an elderly woman with acute or convalescent COVID-19. Sequences were obtained from peripheral blood. The CDR3 bases are TGTGCCAGCACCGTACAAAACTCTGGGGCCAACGTCCTGACTTTC. It is translated as CASTVQNSGANVLTF.